This T cell receptor beta chain was documented in a study of metastatic and nonmetastatic thyroid tumors. This clone occurred a few times. Patients were all untreated before their thyroid surgery. This CDR3 region has 12 residues. Germline V lookup: CDR1 SGHAT, CDR2 FQNNGV. The V gene lost 2 bases and the J gene lost 11 bases, with 7 bases spanning the gap. TCRdb re-analyzed the PCR reads using MiXCR. The sample includes over 50,000 clones, roughly 30% seen only once; the top ten take more than 15%. What was sequenced was blood. The rearrangement joins TRBV11-2 to TRBJ2-6; D is unresolved. The source is a female donor with papillary thyroid cancer or a benign thyroid nodule (not recorded which). Some clones in this sample may be carry-over from other donors' samples. CDR3 region: CASSLQGYVLTF. DNA of the CDR3: TGTGCCAGCAGCTTACAAGGCTACGTCCTGACTTTC.